These 22 T cell receptor beta chains were sequenced from one sample in a study of blood T cell repertoires in COVID-19. The assay was immunoSEQ multiplex PCR, and TCRdb's table has in-frame clones only and misses some. The repertoire holds a few hundred thousand clones, with roughly 80% as singletons. Sequencing was done on a sample of PBMCs or T cells enriched from blood (not recorded which). The receptors come from a woman aged 45-59 years who had recovered from COVID-19.

The V and J genes are TRBV7-7 and TRBJ1-2; D unresolved. The germline V gene encodes CDR1 SSHAT and CDR2 FNYEAQ (reference sequence). The V and J ends lost 1 base and 0 bases respectively, with 12 bases between them. The CDR3 has 16 residues. The CDR3 bases are TGTGCCAGCAGCTTAGGCCCCCTCTATTCTAACTATGGCTACACCTTC. This sequence encodes CASSLGPLYSNYGYTF.

The CDR3 spells CASSLPGGRNTEAFF. The CDR3, as DNA: TGTGCCAGCAGTTTGCCCGGGGGTCGGAACACTGAAGCTTTCTTT. The V and J genes are TRBV28 and TRBJ1-1; D possibly corresponds to TRBD1 (5 bases). Germline CDR1 is MDHEN and CDR2 is SYDVKM. The CDR3 loop spans 15 amino acids. V lost 3 bases, J lost 1 base, and 12 bases lay in between.

This clone has a single count. The gene calls are TRBV2 and TRBJ2-7; D uncertain. Trimming removed 7 bases from V and 0 bases from J, with 13 bases in between. This CDR3 is built from 14 residues. Germline V gene sequence: CDR1 SNHLY, CDR2 FYNNEI. CDR3 in DNA: TGTGCCAGCATGATTGAGATCAACTCCTACGAGCAGTACTTC. Amino acid sequence: CASMIEINSYEQYF.

This clone was found a few times. The chain carries TRBV7-2 and TRBJ1-2, with D possibly being TRBD1 (6 bases). V was trimmed by 2 bases and J by 7 bases, leaving 17 bases between them. CDR1 and CDR2 from the germline V gene are SGHTA and FQGNSA. This CDR3 region has 15 residues. The CDR3 region has the DNA TGTGCCAGCAGCTTAACGGCACAGGGTATGCGTGGCTACACCTTC. This codes for CASSLTAQGMRGYTF.

The chain is built from TRBV24-1 and TRBJ1-5, with D uncertain. The V and J ends lost 10 bases and 6 bases respectively, with 9 bases between them. Germline values: CDR1 KGHDR, CDR2 SFDVKD. The CDR3 is made up of 11 amino acids. CDR3 loop: CATTRRQPQHF. The DNA for the CDR3 is TGTGCCACGACGCGGCGTCAGCCCCAGCATTTT.

This chain uses TRBV19 with TRBJ1-6; 9 nucleotides agree with TRBD1. J was trimmed by 7 bases and V by 5 bases; bases with no gene match: 6. This CDR3 is built from 15 residues. The germline CDR1 and CDR2 sequences are LNHDA and SQIVND (reference sequence). The CDR3 sequence is CASSPMGQGNSPLHF. Written as DNA, the CDR3 is TGTGCCAGTAGTCCCATGGGACAGGGCAATTCACCCCTCCACTTT.

J is TRBJ2-7 and V is TRBV7-7, with 12 bases lining up with TRBD2. V dropped 5 bases and J dropped 2; count of bases not matched to a gene: 4. In germline, CDR1 is SSHAT, CDR2 FNYEAQ (reference sequence). The CDR3 is 15 amino acids. CDR3 nucleotide sequence: TGTGCCAGCAGCCCCCGACTAGCGGGAGCCTACGAGCAGTACTTC. Translation gives CASSPRLAGAYEQYF.

J is TRBJ2-3 and V is TRBV2, with D perhaps TRBD2 (6 bases). The V gene lost 9 bases and the J gene lost 1 base, with 14 bases spanning the gap. The CDR3 consists of 14 residues. CDR1 and CDR2 from the germline V gene are SNHLY and FYNNEI. This chain's CDR3 is CASLAAVGTDTQYF. As DNA, the CDR3 is TGTGCCAGTTTAGCGGCGGTAGGCACAGATACGCAGTATTTT.

This chain joins TRBV9 and TRBJ1-2; no clear D. Trimming removed 0 bases from V and 1 base from J, with 7 bases in between. Germline values: CDR1 SGDLS, CDR2 YYNGEE. This CDR3 spans 14 amino acids. The CDR3 bases are TGTGCCAGCAGCGTAGAGGGAGTTAACTATGGCTACACCTTC. It is translated as CASSVEGVNYGYTF.

This chain joins TRBV30 and TRBJ1-5; the D gene is possibly TRBD1 (6 bases). The V end lost 1 base, the J end lost 5 bases, and 18 bases lay between the germline ends. CDR3 length equals 16 residues. CDR1 is GTSNPN and CDR2 is SVGIG in the germline V gene (reference sequence). CDR3 loop: CAWSAVQGKIDQPQHF. CDR3 nucleotide sequence: TGTGCCTGGAGTGCCGTGCAGGGGAAAATCGATCAGCCCCAGCATTTT.

The V and J genes are TRBV30 and TRBJ2-2, with 16 bases identical to TRBD2. The V segment lost 5 bases and the J segment 4 bases; nucleotides outside the gene matches: 4. The CDR3 covers 16 residues. Germline CDR1 reads GTSNPN; CDR2 reads SVGIG (reference sequence). The CDR3 DNA follows: TGTGCCTGGGGGGGACTAGCGGGAGGGAGCACCGGGGAGCTGTTTTTT. Translated, it gives CAWGGLAGGSTGELFF.

This chain links TRBV7-2 with TRBJ1-4; 11 positions match TRBD1. This CDR3 spans 17 amino acids. Trimming at V came to 1 base and at J to 14 bases, leaving 15 bases not matched to a gene. Looked up from germline, CDR1 is SGHTA and CDR2 is FQGNSA. The CDR3 nucleotides are TGTGCCAGCAGCTTAGGGACCCCCGGGACAGGGGGGAAGGGGCTGTTTTTT. Translating gives CASSLGTPGTGGKGLFF.

CDR3 bases: TGCGCCAGCAGCACCCTTAGGGGGCGGGGCCAAGAGACCCAGTACTTC. Translated, it gives CASSTLRGRGQETQYF. The chain combines TRBV5-1 with TRBJ2-5, with a weak D call TRBD1 (7 bases). CDR3 size: 16 residues. Germline-derived CDR1 and CDR2 are SGHRS and YFSETQ. Trimming removed 4 bases from V and 1 base from J, with 17 bases in between.

This clone was seen once. The V and J genes are TRBV6-1 and TRBJ2-1; 9 bases are a match to TRBD1. Trimming removed 4 bases from V and 1 base from J; junction bases left unmatched: 8. Germline V CDR1 and CDR2: MNHNS, SASEGT. CDR3 length: 17 amino acids. The CDR3 reads CASSANRGRGSYNEQFF. For the CDR3, the DNA is TGTGCCAGCAGTGCGAACAGGGGGCGAGGGTCCTACAATGAGCAGTTCTTC.

V and J are TRBV21-1 and TRBJ1-5; the table's D call, TRBD1, was not checked against the DNA. TRBV21-1 is annotated as a pseudogene. This CDR3 contains 15 residues. The CDR3 loop reads CASSKDWTGNQPQHF. CDR3 coding DNA: TGTGCCAGCAGCAAAGATTGGACAGGCAATCAGCCCCAGCATTTT.

The chain couples TRBV5-1 to TRBJ2-7; D is unresolved. Germline V gives CDR1 SGHRS, CDR2 YFSETQ. V dropped 4 bases and J dropped 3 bases, with 11 bases sitting between them. The CDR3 has 13 amino acids. The CDR3 loop is CASSPLVLYEQYF. The CDR3 nucleotides read TGCGCCAGCAGCCCTCTAGTCCTCTACGAGCAGTACTTC.

The chain carries TRBV6-5 and TRBJ2-5; no reliable D call. V lost 2 bases and J lost 7, with 14 bases in between. Germline values: CDR1 MNHEY, CDR2 SVGAGI. The CDR3 consists of 14 residues. The CDR3 protein is CASSYGLSAGTQYF. For the CDR3, the DNA is TGTGCCAGCAGTTACGGTTTATCTGCAGGGACCCAGTACTTC.

This chain connects TRBV6-4 to TRBJ1-2; D gene uncertain. This CDR3 is 14 amino acids long. V dropped 6 bases and J dropped 8 bases, with 19 bases sitting between them. Looked up from germline, CDR1 is MRHNA and CDR2 is SNTAGT. The CDR3 DNA follows: TGTGCCAGCAGGAAGGGAGACGGCCTAGGAGGCTACACCTTC. Translating it yields CASRKGDGLGGYTF.

This rearrangement joins TRBV5-1 to TRBJ1-1; tentative D call: TRBD1 (6 bases). V lost 4 bases and J lost 3, with 13 bases in between. The CDR3 is made up of 14 amino acids. Germline CDR1 SGHRS, CDR2 YFSETQ. The CDR3 here is CASSPGGQDTEAFF. DNA for the CDR3: TGCGCCAGCAGCCCCGGGGGGCAGGACACTGAAGCTTTCTTT.

As DNA, the CDR3 is TGTGCCTGGAGTGTACAAACAGGCTATGGCTACACCTTC. Amino acid sequence: CAWSVQTGYGYTF. This chain connects TRBV30 to TRBJ1-2, with D perhaps matching TRBD1 (5 bases). The V and J ends lost 0 bases and 4 bases respectively, with 9 bases between them. The CDR3 loop spans 13 amino acids. Germline V gene sequence: CDR1 GTSNPN, CDR2 SVGIG (reference sequence).

This chain joins TRBV9 and TRBJ1-2, with 8 bases that match TRBD1. The V gene end was trimmed by 2 bases and the J gene end by 0 bases; junction bases not matched to a gene: 6. Per germline, CDR1 SGDLS and CDR2 YYNGEE. This CDR3 has 16 residues. In DNA, the CDR3 is TGTGCCAGCAGCGTCGGACAGGGAATTTCTAACTATGGCTACACCTTC. Translation gives CASSVGQGISNYGYTF. The entire variable domain, with the rest obtained from reference TRBV9 and TRBJ1-2, is as follows: DSGVTQTPKHLITATGQRVTLRCSPRSGDLSVYWYQQSLDQGLQFLIQYYNGEERAKGNILERFSAQQFPDLHSELNLSSLELGDSALYFCASSVGQGISNYGYTFGSGTRLTVV.

The gene calls are TRBV28 and TRBJ1-4; D remains unclear. Germline lookup yields CDR1 MDHEN and CDR2 SYDVKM. CDR3 length: 13 residues. Trimming left V 6 bases short and J 7 bases short, with 12 bases between. CDR3 DNA sequence: TGTGCCAGCAGCCGCGGAGACCCTGAAAAACTGTTTTTT. It specifies CASSRGDPEKLFF.